This T cell receptor (beta chain) was retrieved from a study of T cell responses to AZD1222 COVID-19 vaccine. This CDR3 comprises 16 residues. V was cut by 5 bases and J by 7 bases, with 21 bases left in between. Germline V gives CDR1 SGHVS, CDR2 FQNEAQ. Produced via immunoSEQ multiplex PCR; TCRdb's table is partial and in-frame only. The profile covers approximately 99,000 clones, with about 92% appearing a single time and approximately 3.1% taken by the ten largest. The sample was peripheral blood, taken on day 0 of MenACWY control vaccination. This sequence originates from an adult in good health. This chain connects TRBV7-8 to TRBJ2-1; D unresolved. The CDR3 DNA sequence: TGTGCCAGCAGCCGAGGCGCGACAATCCCGTGGAATGAGCAGTTCTTC. Residues: CASSRGATIPWNEQFF.